This T cell receptor beta chain emerged from a study of blood T cells in healthy people across ages. Overall study results and limits: Estimated diversity that came from one million T cells was considered an underestimate.

A sample-barcoded 5' primer and a J-beta primer mix were used in a second PCR of about 7 to 12 cycles. MiXCR, run by TCRdb on the 5' RACE reads, gives a single entry per CDR3 protein. Of around 1,500,000 distinct CDR3 sequences in the sample, under 30% were seen once. This clonotype has just a few counts. Its antigen remains unidentified. CDR1 SGHDT and CDR2 YYEEEE come from the germline V gene. The ends lost 4 bases at V and 1 base at J; junction bases unmatched: 4. This CDR3 has 16 amino acids. The genes are TRBV5-6 and TRBJ2-1, with 11 bases identical to TRBD2. The TCR was taken from a woman in her twenties or thirties in good health. Sequencing was done on a sample of blood. As DNA, the CDR3 is TGTGCCAGCAGCCGTAGCGGGGGGGATTCCTACAATGAGCAGTTCTTC. Translation gives CASSRSGGDSYNEQFF. Full variable domain (missing parts from reference TRBV5-6 and TRBJ2-1): DAGVTQSPTHLIKTRGQQVTLRCSPKSGHDTVSWYQQALGQGPQFIFQYYEEEERQRGNFPDRFSGHQFPNYSSELNVNALLLGDSALYLCASSRSGGDSYNEQFFGPGTRLTVL.